A single sample is the source of the 24 T cell receptor beta chains below, sequenced in a study of CD8 T cells in ankylosing spondylitis. Using its own MiXCR run on the 5' RACE reads, TCRdb lists one record per CDR3 protein. Of roughly 180,000 distinct CDR3 sequences in the sample, 9.8% are singletons; the top ten hold approximately 16%. The source material was blood, either unsorted or a sorted T cell fraction (not recorded which). Source of these receptors: a female donor with ankylosing spondylitis or in good health (not recorded which).

This clonotype occurred a few times. The genes are TRBV20-1 and TRBJ1-5; TRBD1 aligns across 7 bases. Germline assignment: CDR1 DFQATT and CDR2 SNEGSKA (reference sequence). With 3 bases clipped from V and 3 bases from J, the junction kept 11 bases outside the gene matches. The CDR3 is 16 amino acids. This chain's CDR3 is CSASPTGLTLNQPQHF. The CDR3 bases are TGCAGTGCTAGCCCGACAGGGCTAACCCTCAATCAGCCCCAGCATTTT.

The V gene is TRBV4-3, the J gene TRBJ2-1; TRBD2 aligns across 9 bases. V gave up 5 bases and J gave up 4 bases; unmatched junction bases: 6. The germline V gene encodes CDR1 LGHNA and CDR2 YSLEER. This CDR3 spans 15 amino acids. CDR3 coding DNA: TGCGCCAGCAGCTCAGCGGGAGGTGGGTACAATGAGCAGTTCTTC. It encodes CASSSAGGGYNEQFF.

This clonotype was observed a handful of times. This sequence joins TRBV28 and TRBJ2-2, with TRBD2 matching over 7 bases. CDR1 is MDHEN and CDR2 is SYDVKM in the germline V gene. The junction had 3 bases not matched to a gene; V was cut back by 6 bases and J by 8 bases. This CDR3 comprises 12 residues. The CDR3 coding sequence is TGTGCCAGCAGCGGGAGGTATGGGGAGCTGTTTTTT. This translates into CASSGRYGELFF.

This clonotype was seen repeatedly, ten times or more. CDR3 amino acids: CASSLVREETQYF. CDR3 nucleotides: TGTGCCAGCAGCTTAGTGCGAGAAGAGACCCAGTACTTC. The chain carries TRBV7-7 and TRBJ2-5; D is ambiguous. V shed 1 base and J shed 3 bases, with 6 bases lying between them. The CDR3 length is 13 residues. The germline V gene has CDR1 SSHAT and CDR2 FNYEAQ (reference sequence).

The table lists this clonotype with a few counts. The genes are TRBV5-1 and TRBJ2-7; 12 nucleotides match TRBD2. This CDR3 is 17 amino acids long. Germline V CDR1 and CDR2: SGHRS, YFSETQ. V dropped 4 bases and J dropped 5; count of bases not matched to a gene: 13. CDR3 protein: CASSPEGLAGGPHEQYF. The CDR3 bases are TGCGCCAGCAGCCCAGAGGGCCTAGCGGGAGGGCCTCACGAGCAGTACTTC.

This clonotype has ten or more counts. The V gene is TRBV4-3, the J gene TRBJ2-1; TRBD2 aligns across 15 bases. V dropped 1 base and J dropped 2; count of bases not matched to a gene: 0. CDR1 and CDR2 from the germline V gene are LGHNA and YSLEER. The CDR3 runs to 17 residues. The CDR3 DNA reads as TGCGCCAGCAGCCAAGGGACTAGCGGGAGGGCCTACAATGAGCAGTTCTTC. This gives the protein CASSQGTSGRAYNEQFF.

This clonotype has just a few counts. The rearrangement uses TRBV7-9 and TRBJ2-1; TRBD2 aligns across 7 bases. From germline, CDR1 is SEHNR and CDR2 FQNEAQ (reference sequence). This CDR3 has 15 amino acids. The trim removed 5 bases at V and 4 bases at J, leaving 8 bases unmatched. The CDR3 nucleotides are TGTGCCAGCAGCGCGGGGAGGGCCGGATACAATGAGCAGTTCTTC. This sequence encodes CASSAGRAGYNEQFF.

This clonotype was detected ten times or more. The gene calls are TRBV5-1 and TRBJ2-3; D tentatively reads TRBD1 or TRBD2 (5 bases each). Germline CDR1 reads SGHRS; CDR2 reads YFSETQ. Trimming removed 1 base from V and 2 bases from J, with 11 bases in between. CDR3 length: 15 amino acids. CDR3 protein: CASSLSFGATDTQYF. For the CDR3, the DNA is TGCGCCAGCAGCTTGTCCTTCGGGGCCACAGATACGCAGTATTTT.

The chain links TRBV5-4 to TRBJ1-2; D is perhaps TRBD1 (5 bases). The CDR3 has 13 amino acids. CDR1 and CDR2 (germline): SGHNT, YYREEE (reference sequence). V dropped 4 bases and J dropped 8 bases, with 15 bases sitting between them. The CDR3 region is CASSPGGVGGYTF. In nucleotides, the CDR3 is TGTGCCAGCAGCCCCGGGGGGGTAGGAGGCTACACCTTC.

In its sample, this clonotype was seen many times. The chain joins TRBV11-1 to TRBJ2-7; 15 nucleotides line up with TRBD2. The V gene end was trimmed by 5 bases and the J gene end by 1 base; junction bases not matched to a gene: 9. The germline CDR1 and CDR2 sequences are SGHAT and FQDESV (reference sequence). CDR3 size: 18 residues. The CDR3 sequence is CASSLTGTSGRRSYEQYF. In DNA form, the CDR3 reads TGTGCCAGCAGCCTGACCGGGACTAGCGGGAGGCGATCCTACGAGCAGTACTTC.

A few counts support this clonotype. This chain connects TRBV4-1 to TRBJ2-7; possible D gene TRBD1, 6 bases. In germline, CDR1 is MGHRA, CDR2 YSYEKL. Trimming took 3 bases from V and 6 from J, leaving 9 bases between them. The CDR3 is made up of 12 amino acids. In nucleotides, the CDR3 is TGCGCCAGCAGCCACCCACAGGGCGAGCAGTACTTC. This translates into CASSHPQGEQYF.

J is TRBJ2-2 and V is TRBV4-1, with 12 bases aligning to TRBD1. J gave up 5 bases and V 3 bases, and 19 bases lay outside the gene matches. CDR3 length equals 21 residues. CDR1 and CDR2 from the germline V gene are MGHRA and YSYEKL. This CDR3 is CASSQVIPGTGGLPRTGELFF. CDR3 DNA: TGCGCCAGCAGCCAGGTTATTCCCGGGACAGGGGGCTTGCCTCGAACCGGGGAGCTGTTTTTT.

This clonotype was found a few times. The V gene is TRBV5-1, the J gene TRBJ2-5; D not certain. Germline-derived CDR1 and CDR2 are SGHRS and YFSETQ. This CDR3 comprises 14 residues. The V end was cut by 1 base, the J end by 5 bases, with 12 bases between. The CDR3 nucleotides are TGCGCCAGCAGCTTGTCGGCAGGCCTGGAGACCCAGTACTTC. Residues: CASSLSAGLETQYF.

This clonotype was detected only a few times. The rearrangement links TRBV20-1 to TRBJ2-7; D may be TRBD1 or TRBD2 (6 bases each). V was trimmed by 1 base and J by 2 bases, leaving 9 bases between them. Germline V CDR1 and CDR2: DFQATT, SNEGSKA (reference sequence). The CDR3 loop spans 13 amino acids. The CDR3 nucleotides read TGCAGTGCTAGAGTGGAGGGGGCCTACGAGCAGTACTTC. This gives the protein CSARVEGAYEQYF.

This clonotype has a count of ten or more. The V gene is TRBV7-2, the J gene TRBJ2-3, with 9 bases lining up with TRBD2. This CDR3 comprises 16 residues. The germline CDR1 and CDR2 sequences are SGHTA and FQGNSA. V shed 5 bases and J 2 bases; nucleotides not matched to a gene: 8. Written as DNA, the CDR3 is TGTGCCAGCAGCCCGGAGCTAGCGGGAATCACAGATACGCAGTATTTT. Its translation: CASSPELAGITDTQYF.

This clonotype was seen a few times. The chain joins TRBV7-8 to TRBJ2-7, with 10 bases matching TRBD2. The CDR3 totals 18 residues. Germline-derived CDR1 and CDR2 are SGHVS and FQNEAQ. After removal of 4 bases from V and 6 bases from J, the junction contained 18 bases not matched to a gene. For the CDR3, the DNA is TGTGCCAGCAGCTGGGGGTTAACTAGCGGGGAGTCTAAGGCCGAGCAGTACTTC. It yields the protein CASSWGLTSGESKAEQYF.

This chain uses TRBV2 with TRBJ1-3, with TRBD1 matching 8 bases. With V trimmed by 1 base and J by 0 bases, 2 bases remained unmatched. Germline CDR1 SNHLY, CDR2 FYNNEI. CDR3 length: 16 residues. The CDR3 DNA follows: TGTGCCAGCAGTGAAGGGACAGGGATCTCTGGAAACACCATATATTTT. The encoded protein is CASSEGTGISGNTIYF.

The rearrangement uses TRBV9 and TRBJ2-3; possible D gene TRBD1, 5 bases. V lost 0 bases, J lost 9 bases, and 8 bases lay in between. Germline V CDR1 and CDR2: SGDLS, YYNGEE. This CDR3 is built from 12 residues. In DNA form, the CDR3 reads TGTGCCAGCAGCGTAGGAGCAGGGACGCAGTATTTT. The encoded protein is CASSVGAGTQYF. The whole variable domain, filled in from reference TRBV9 and TRBJ2-3, reads DSGVTQTPKHLITATGQRVTLRCSPRSGDLSVYWYQQSLDQGLQFLIQYYNGEERAKGNILERFSAQQFPDLHSELNLSSLELGDSALYFCASSVGAGTQYFGPGTRLTVL.

In this sample, this clonotype turned up a few times. The chain carries TRBV12-3 or TRBV12-4 and TRBJ1-5, with D possibly matching TRBD1 (6 bases). The CDR3 totals 15 residues. V dropped 8 bases and J dropped 0 bases, with 14 bases sitting between them. CDR3 nucleotides: TGTGCCAGCCGGGACACACTCTATAGCAATCAGCCCCAGCATTTT. This encodes CASRDTLYSNQPQHF.

This clonotype was detected a few times. The chain links TRBV7-9 to TRBJ2-7, with TRBD1 matching 7 bases. CDR1 is SEHNR, CDR2 FQNEAQ, per germline (reference sequence). The V segment lost 5 bases and the J segment 6 bases; nucleotides outside the gene matches: 7. The CDR3 totals 13 residues. The CDR3 reads CASSQADRVEQYF. The CDR3 DNA follows: TGTGCCAGCAGCCAAGCCGACAGGGTCGAGCAGTACTTC.

This clonotype was found a few times. The chain has TRBV30 and TRBJ2-7, with D possibly TRBD2 on 6 matching bases. Germline-derived CDR1 and CDR2 are GTSNPN and SVGIG (reference sequence). V was shortened by 4 bases and J by 1 base, with 17 bases between the two germline ends. The CDR3 spans 15 residues. This CDR3 reads CAWTNLAFPSYEQYF. As DNA, the CDR3 is TGTGCCTGGACAAACCTAGCGTTCCCTTCCTACGAGCAGTACTTC.

Only a few counts were recorded for this clonotype. This chain links TRBV20-1 with TRBJ1-1, with unresolved D. Per germline, CDR1 DFQATT and CDR2 SNEGSKA (reference sequence). V was shortened by 6 bases and J by 0 bases, with 11 bases between the two germline ends. The CDR3 totals 13 residues. In nucleotides, the CDR3 is TGCAGTGCAGCCACAGATATGAACACTGAAGCTTTCTTT. The encoded protein is CSAATDMNTEAFF.

This sequence joins TRBV23-1 and TRBJ2-4, with 7 bases identical to TRBD1. TRBV23-1 counts as an open reading frame of uncertain function. The CDR3 runs to 12 residues. Trimming took 9 bases from V and 1 from J; bases not matched to a gene: 0. The CDR3 spells CARGGAKNIQYF. DNA of the CDR3: TGCGCCAGAGGGGGCGCCAAAAACATTCAGTACTTC.

The rearrangement joins TRBV7-2 to TRBJ2-3; 10 bases fit TRBD2. The CDR3 consists of 15 residues. V was clipped by 3 bases and J by 4 bases; unmatched bases: 4. The germline V gene has CDR1 SGHTA and CDR2 FQGNSA. CDR3 sequence reads: CASSFLAGAPDTQYF. CDR3 sequence (DNA): TGTGCCAGCAGCTTCCTAGCGGGAGCCCCAGATACGCAGTATTTT.